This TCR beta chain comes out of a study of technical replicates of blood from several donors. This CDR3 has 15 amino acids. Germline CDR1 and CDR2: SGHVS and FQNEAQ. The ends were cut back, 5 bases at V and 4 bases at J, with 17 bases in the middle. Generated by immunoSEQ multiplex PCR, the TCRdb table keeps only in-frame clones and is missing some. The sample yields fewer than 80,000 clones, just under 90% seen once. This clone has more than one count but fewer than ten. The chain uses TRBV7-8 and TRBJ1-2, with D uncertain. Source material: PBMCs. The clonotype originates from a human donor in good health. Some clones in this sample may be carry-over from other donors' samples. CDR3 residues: CASSPREAFSYGYTF. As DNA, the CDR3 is TGTGCCAGCAGCCCGCGGGAGGCATTTAGCTATGGCTACACCTTC.